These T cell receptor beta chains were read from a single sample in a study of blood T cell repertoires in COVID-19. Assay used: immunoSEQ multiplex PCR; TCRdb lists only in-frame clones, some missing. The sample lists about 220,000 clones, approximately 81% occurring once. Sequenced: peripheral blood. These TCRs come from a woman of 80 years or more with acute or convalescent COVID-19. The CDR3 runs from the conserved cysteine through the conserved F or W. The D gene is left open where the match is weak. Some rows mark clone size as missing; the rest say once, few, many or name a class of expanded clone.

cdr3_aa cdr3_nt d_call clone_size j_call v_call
CASSGRTSGGADTQYF TGTGCCAGCAGCGGGAGGACTAGCGGGGGGGCAGATACGCAGTATTTT TRBD2 - TRBJ2-3 TRBV7-2
CASSLWDKGNEQFF TGTGCCAGCAGTTTATGGGACAAGGGGAATGAGCAGTTCTTC - - TRBJ2-1 TRBV27
CASSGWQSSPEKLFF TGTGCCAGCAGCGGGTGGCAGTCCAGCCCTGAAAAACTGTTTTTT - - TRBJ1-4 TRBV2
CASRVSSYNSPLHF TGCGCCAGCAGGGTTAGCTCCTATAATTCACCCCTCCACTTT - - TRBJ1-6 TRBV5-6
CASRRTGGTEAFF TGTGCCAGCAGAAGGACAGGAGGCACTGAAGCTTTCTTT TRBD1 - TRBJ1-1 TRBV6-4
CASSPGQAYVNTIYF TGTGCCAGCAGCCCTGGGCAGGCCTACGTAAACACCATATATTTT - once TRBJ1-3 TRBV7-3
CASSGVRGGMETQYF TGTGCCAGCAGCGGGGTAAGGGGCGGAATGGAGACCCAGTACTTC - - TRBJ2-5 TRBV9
CASSFSGTSGGMNEQFF TGTGCCAGCAGCTTCTCCGGGACTAGCGGGGGGATGAATGAGCAGTTCTTC TRBD2 - TRBJ2-1 TRBV9
CASSLGGFDGSLGYGYTF TGTGCCAGCAGCTTGGGGGGATTCGACGGGAGCTTGGGCTATGGCTACACCTTC - - TRBJ1-2 TRBV5-5
CATGLDGNTIYF TGTGCAACAGGGTTAGATGGAAACACCATATATTTT - - TRBJ1-3 TRBV12-5
CASSLPGGETQYF TGTGCCAGCAGCTTACCGGGAGGGGAGACCCAGTACTTC TRBD2 - TRBJ2-5 TRBV13
CASSPPGAVSGYTF TGTGCCAGCAGCCCCCCCGGCGCGGTTAGTGGCTACACCTTC - - TRBJ1-2 TRBV7-9
CASSQEGGGNQPQHF TGTGCCAGCAGCCAAGAGGGGGGAGGCAATCAGCCCCAGCATTTT - - TRBJ1-5 TRBV4-2
CASSTRGGVNIQYF TGTGCCAGTAGTACACGTGGCGGGGTAAACATTCAGTACTTC - - TRBJ2-4 TRBV19
CSASELADRRNTEAFF TGCAGTGCTAGTGAACTTGCTGACAGGAGAAACACTGAAGCTTTCTTT - - TRBJ1-1 TRBV20-1
CASRPLAGRADTQYF TGTGCCAGCAGACCACTAGCGGGGAGGGCAGATACGCAGTATTTT TRBD2 - TRBJ2-3 TRBV6-5
CASSRDSYSNQPQHF TGTGCCAGCAGTCGGGACAGCTATAGCAATCAGCCCCAGCATTTT TRBD1 - TRBJ1-5 TRBV6-4
CASSLYGTGAEKLFF TGCGCCAGCAGCTTGTACGGGACAGGGGCTGAAAAACTGTTTTTT TRBD1 - TRBJ1-4 TRBV5-1
CASSLGDRANYGYTF TGCGCCAGCAGCTTGGGGGACAGGGCTAACTATGGCTACACCTTC TRBD1 - TRBJ1-2 TRBV5-1
CASTKRSFGNTGELFF TGTGCCAGCACCAAGAGAAGTTTCGGGAACACCGGGGAGCTGTTTTTT - - TRBJ2-2 TRBV7-3
CASSQSFGPGNTIYF TGTGCCAGCAGCCAATCCTTCGGTCCTGGAAACACCATATATTTT - few TRBJ1-3 TRBV3-1/TRBV3-2
CASSQEQTATRGYTF TGCGCCAGCAGCCAGGAACAGACGGCGACCCGTGGCTACACCTTC - few TRBJ1-2 TRBV4-1
CASSLAEGTISYEQYF TGCGCCAGCAGCTTGGCCGAAGGGACTATCTCCTACGAGCAGTACTTC TRBD2 - TRBJ2-7 TRBV5-1
CASTHGGLNTGELFF TGTGCCAGTACCCATGGGGGCCTTAATACCGGGGAGCTGTTTTTT - - TRBJ2-2 TRBV19
CASAGLAGAASYNEQFF TGTGCCAGCGCGGGACTAGCGGGGGCAGCCTCCTACAATGAGCAGTTCTTC TRBD2 - TRBJ2-1 TRBV27
CASSYLSLNTEAFF TGTGCCAGCAGCTATTTATCCCTGAACACTGAAGCTTTCTTT - - TRBJ1-1 TRBV11-3
CATSDLRGSEAFF TGTGCCACCAGTGATTTGCGGGGGTCTGAAGCTTTCTTT - - TRBJ1-1 TRBV24-1
CASRGTVGSNEKLFF TGCGCCAGCAGAGGGACAGTTGGGTCGAATGAAAAACTGTTTTTT TRBD1 - TRBJ1-4 TRBV5-1
CASSSGQGFPEAFF TGTGCCAGTAGTTCGGGACAGGGGTTCCCTGAAGCTTTCTTT TRBD1 many TRBJ1-1 TRBV19
CASSLSLDSNSPLHF TGTGCCAGCAGCTTATCCCTGGACAGTAATTCACCCCTCCACTTT - once TRBJ1-6 TRBV7-6
CASSQGPGGNGELFF TGTGCCAGCAGCCAGGGGCCGGGGGGTAACGGGGAGCTGTTTTTT TRBD2 - TRBJ2-2 TRBV3-1/TRBV3-2
CASSIDSPIPPNYGYTF TGTGCCAGCAGCATAGACAGCCCAATCCCTCCTAACTATGGCTACACCTTC - - TRBJ1-2 TRBV7-9
CASSPPPGYEQYF TGTGCCAGCAGTCCCCCCCCGGGTTACGAGCAGTACTTC - few TRBJ2-7 TRBV27
CASSQLTDRSREQYF TGTGCCAGCAGCCAACTGACGGACAGGTCCCGCGAGCAGTACTTC TRBD1 - TRBJ2-7 TRBV3-1/TRBV3-2
CASSQTGGASGYTF TGTGCCAGCAGCCAAACAGGGGGCGCGTCAGGCTACACCTTC TRBD1 - TRBJ1-2 TRBV27
CASSPDRTYGYTF TGTGCCAGCAGCCCGGACAGAACATATGGCTACACCTTC - once TRBJ1-2 TRBV11-3
CASSVTSGGRETQYF TGTGCCAGCAGCGTGACTAGCGGGGGGAGGGAGACCCAGTACTTC TRBD2 many TRBJ2-5 TRBV9